The entry below describes one T cell receptor beta chain. The CDR3 has 14 residues. The ends were cut back, 0 bases at V and 4 bases at J, with 7 bases in the middle. Germline lookup yields CDR1 MGHDK and CDR2 SYGVNS. This entry comes from a study of sequential checkpoint blockade in melanoma. The treatment denotes: randomized to nivolumab then ipilimumab (arm A) or the reverse (arm B). Produced via immunoSEQ multiplex PCR; TCRdb's table is partial and in-frame only. The repertoire has approximately 2,500 clones, roughly 21% of them found once; the top ten carry around 18%. This chain joins TRBV25-1 and TRBJ1-5, with no clear D. The sequence was obtained from a human donor with melanoma. The specimen comprised tumor tissue (inferred from file names), sampled from a patient given nivolumab and ipilimumab in sequence. The CDR3 spells CASSEYTANQPQHF. As DNA, the CDR3 is TGTGCCAGCAGTGAATATACGGCTAATCAGCCCCAGCATTTT. The full variable domain, its missing parts supplied by reference TRBV25-1 and TRBJ1-5, is EADIYQTPRYLVIGTGKKITLECSQTMGHDKMYWYQQDPGMELHLIHYSYGVNSTEKGDLSSESTVSRIRTEHFPLTLESARPSHTSQYLCASSEYTANQPQHFGDGTRLSIL.